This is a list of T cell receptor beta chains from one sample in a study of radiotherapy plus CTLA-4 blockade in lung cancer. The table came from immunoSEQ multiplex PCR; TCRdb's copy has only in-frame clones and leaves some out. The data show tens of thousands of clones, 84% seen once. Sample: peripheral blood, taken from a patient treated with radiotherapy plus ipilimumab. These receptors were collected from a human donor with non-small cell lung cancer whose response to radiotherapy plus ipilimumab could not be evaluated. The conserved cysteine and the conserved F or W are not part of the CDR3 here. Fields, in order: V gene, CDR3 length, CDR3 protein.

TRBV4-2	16	ASSQDEVAGAGANVLT
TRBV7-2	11	ASSLWSGVEQY
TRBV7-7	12	ASSLSSRSNEQF
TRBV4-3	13	ASSQGLAEPYEQY
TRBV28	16	ASRRVWYRGAVAYEQY
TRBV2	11	ASSEESGTGLM
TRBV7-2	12	ASSPDRGKHEQY
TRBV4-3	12	ASSQDPGGNEQF
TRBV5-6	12	ASSREATNEKLF
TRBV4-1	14	ASSQFSGRLADTQY